Below are 8 T cell receptor beta chains sequenced from a single sample in a study of blood T cells in healthy people across ages. A second about 7 to 11 cycle PCR used barcoded and J-beta primers. TCRdb re-called the 5' RACE reads through MiXCR, storing one row per CDR3 protein. The table shows just over 1 million distinct CDR3 sequences, with under 45% occurring only once. The sequencing sample was made of blood. The receptor set was obtained from a woman between 55 and 75 years old in good health.

The CDR3 bases are TGTGCCAGCCGAAGGGGCAGAAGATACAATGAGCAGTTCTTC. Its protein product is CASRRGRRYNEQFF. This chain uses TRBV28 with TRBJ2-1, with a possible D match to TRBD1 (5 bases). In germline, CDR1 is MDHEN, CDR2 SYDVKM. There are 14 residues in the CDR3. V shed 8 bases and J shed 4 bases, with 15 bases lying between them.

V and J are TRBV12-3 or TRBV12-4 and TRBJ1-6; D gene unclear. Between the trimmed V and J ends, which lost 3 bases and 0 bases, there was a span of 6 bases. The CDR3 spans 15 residues. CDR3 DNA: TGTGCCAGCAGTTTGCTGAACTCCTATAATTCACCCCTCCACTTT. Translated, it gives CASSLLNSYNSPLHF.

This rearrangement joins TRBV29-1 to TRBJ2-2; 11 positions agree with TRBD1. Germline values: CDR1 SQVTM, CDR2 ANQGSEA. J gave up 7 bases and V 8 bases, and 9 bases lay outside the gene matches. The length of the CDR3 is 14 residues. As DNA, the CDR3 is TGCAGCATTGGGACAGGGGGTTTGCACGGGGAGCTGTTTTTT. Protein product: CSIGTGGLHGELFF.

Only a few counts were recorded for this clonotype. The J gene is TRBJ2-7, the V gene TRBV6-1, with TRBD2 as a possible D gene (6 bases). Germline values: CDR1 MNHNS, CDR2 SASEGT. Trimming removed 0 bases at V and 0 bases at J, with 9 bases between. The CDR3 runs 15 residues. The CDR3 loop is CASSEAPTSSYEQYF. Here the CDR3 DNA reads TGTGCCAGCAGTGAAGCGCCGACTAGCTCCTACGAGCAGTACTTC.

The rearrangement links TRBV21-1 to TRBJ1-5. TRBV21-1 is classified as a pseudogene. The CDR3 sequence is 11 residues long. The CDR3 nucleotides are TGTGCCACGAACCTGGATCAGCCCCAGCATTTT. This sequence encodes CATNLDQPQHF.

The chain combines TRBV10-3 with TRBJ1-2; 10 bases agree with TRBD1. Losses at the gene ends were 0 bases for V and 8 bases for J; bases not matched to a gene: 6. CDR1 is ENHRY, CDR2 SYGVKD, per germline. This CDR3 is built from 15 residues. The CDR3 DNA reads TGTGCCATCAGTGAGTCGGAAGGGACAGGGGACGGCTACACCTTC. Its translation is CAISESEGTGDGYTF.

This clonotype was counted many times. The J gene is TRBJ2-1, the V gene TRBV7-2; D may be TRBD2 (5 bases). CDR3 size: 15 residues. The germline V gene encodes CDR1 SGHTA and CDR2 FQGNSA. The V end lost 4 bases, the J end lost 7 bases, and 17 bases lay between the germline ends. The CDR3 reads CASSSVALGINEQFF. The CDR3 DNA sequence: TGTGCCAGCAGCTCAGTAGCGCTAGGGATTAATGAGCAGTTCTTC. Variable domain in full (rest from reference TRBV7-2 and TRBJ2-1): GAGVSQSPSNKVTEKGKDVELRCDPISGHTALYWYRQSLGQGLEFLIYFQGNSAPDKSGLPSDRFSAERTGGSVSTLTIQRTQQEDSAVYLCASSSVALGINEQFFGPGTRLTVL.

This clonotype was counted only a few times. The J gene is TRBJ2-1, the V gene TRBV6-5; 12 bases map to TRBD2. V dropped 6 bases and J dropped 6; count of bases not matched to a gene: 9. This CDR3 is built from 16 residues. From germline, CDR1 is MNHEY and CDR2 SVGAGI. The CDR3 DNA sequence: TGTGCCAGCAGGCGACTAGCGGGAGAGGGGGGCAATGAGCAGTTCTTC. This encodes CASRRLAGEGGNEQFF.